Listed below are T cell receptor beta chains from one sample, sequenced in a study of blood T cell repertoires in COVID-19. Some clones are missing from TCRdb's copy, which holds only in-frame ones; the method was immunoSEQ multiplex PCR. The data hold a few hundred thousand clones, with about 87% observed a single time. The sample consisted of peripheral blood. The receptors were gathered from a man between 60 and 70 years old who had recovered from COVID-19. CDR3s include the opening cysteine and the closing phenylalanine or tryptophan. A D gene is named only where the DNA matches it firmly. Rows give clone size only sometimes, using once, few, many, or a class for an expanded clone.

CDR3: CASRHSGEGSPLHF
DNA: TGTGCCAGCAGGCATTCAGGGGAGGGTTCACCCCTCCACTTT
V: TRBV7-2
J: TRBJ1-6
D: -
size: few

CDR3: CASSLTGDRAGTGELFF
DNA: TGTGCCAGCAGCTTAACGGGGGACAGGGCAGGCACCGGGGAGCTGTTTTTT
V: TRBV7-3
J: TRBJ2-2
D: TRBD1
size: -

CDR3: CASSLPLDSLAYEQYF
DNA: TGTGCCAGCAGCTTACCTCTGGACAGTCTCGCCTACGAGCAGTACTTC
V: TRBV7-8
J: TRBJ2-7
D: -
size: -

CDR3: CASSHNQETQYF
DNA: TGCGCCAGCAGCCACAACCAAGAGACCCAGTACTTC
V: TRBV5-1
J: TRBJ2-5
D: -
size: -

CDR3: CAISRLGQETQYF
DNA: TGTGCCATCAGTCGACTAGGGCAAGAGACCCAGTACTTC
V: TRBV10-3
J: TRBJ2-5
D: -
size: -

CDR3: CASSPRQGWSTEAFF
DNA: TGTGCCAGCAGCCCCAGACAGGGGTGGTCCACTGAAGCTTTCTTT
V: TRBV7-9
J: TRBJ1-1
D: TRBD1
size: few

CDR3: CASSFRAGGRDEQYF
DNA: TGTGCCAGCAGTTTTCGAGCGGGGGGCAGGGACGAGCAGTACTTC
V: TRBV27
J: TRBJ2-7
D: TRBD2
size: -

CDR3: CASSPEQGALNSPLHF
DNA: TGTGCCAGCTCACCAGAACAGGGGGCATTGAATTCACCCCTCCACTTT
V: TRBV18
J: TRBJ1-6
D: TRBD1
size: -

CDR3: CASSLVEGGSFWEKLFF
DNA: TGTGCCAGCAGCTTAGTAGAGGGAGGGTCTTTTTGGGAAAAACTGTTTTTT
V: TRBV7-9
J: TRBJ1-4
D: -
size: few

CDR3: CASSYSRTGVYEQYF
DNA: TGTGCCAGCAGTTACTCTAGGACAGGAGTATACGAGCAGTACTTC
V: TRBV6-5
J: TRBJ2-7
D: TRBD1
size: -

CDR3: CASRVGRQSYTEAFF
DNA: TGTGCCAGCAGGGTTGGGCGACAGTCCTACACTGAAGCTTTCTTT
V: TRBV5-4
J: TRBJ1-1
D: -
size: -

CDR3: CASSLGSASAEAFF
DNA: TGCGCCAGCAGCTTGGGGTCCGCGAGCGCTGAAGCTTTCTTT
V: TRBV5-1
J: TRBJ1-1
D: -
size: -

CDR3: CASSTSAGGTGNEQFF
DNA: TGTGCCAGTAGTACTTCAGCGGGGGGCACAGGGAATGAGCAGTTCTTC
V: TRBV19
J: TRBJ2-1
D: TRBD2
size: -

CDR3: CASGTGDNMNTEAFF
DNA: TGCGCCAGCGGGACAGGGGACAACATGAACACTGAAGCTTTCTTT
V: TRBV5-1
J: TRBJ1-1
D: TRBD1
size: -

CDR3: CASSWVGRRGHYNEQFF
DNA: TGTGCCAGCAGCTGGGTAGGGCGGCGGGGGCACTACAATGAGCAGTTCTTC
V: TRBV13
J: TRBJ2-1
D: -
size: few

CDR3: CASTHQRVPYNEQFF
DNA: TGTGCCAGCACCCATCAGCGGGTCCCATACAATGAGCAGTTCTTC
V: TRBV11-2
J: TRBJ2-1
D: -
size: -

CDR3: CASSLYPGPCNQPQHF
DNA: TGTGCCAGCAGCTTATATCCAGGGCCATGTAATCAGCCCCAGCATTTT
V: TRBV7-4
J: TRBJ1-5
D: -
size: once

CDR3: CASQEQGVNQETQYF
DNA: TGCGCCAGTCAGGAACAGGGGGTAAATCAAGAGACCCAGTACTTC
V: TRBV5-1
J: TRBJ2-5
D: TRBD1
size: -

CDR3: CASNQGGLGEKLFF
DNA: TGTGCCAGCAACCAGGGGGGACTAGGAGAAAAACTGTTTTTT
V: TRBV2
J: TRBJ1-4
D: TRBD1
size: -

CDR3: CASSQDRVRSVEQYF
DNA: TGTGCCAGCAGCCAAGATCGGGTACGGTCCGTCGAGCAGTACTTC
V: TRBV3-1/TRBV3-2
J: TRBJ2-7
D: -
size: once

CDR3: CASSLSGAVLNEQFF
DNA: TGTGCCAGCAGCCTTAGCGGGGCTGTACTAAATGAGCAGTTCTTC
V: TRBV7-8
J: TRBJ2-1
D: TRBD2
size: -

CDR3: CASGHLIYEQYF
DNA: TGTGCCAGCGGGCACCTAATTTACGAGCAGTACTTC
V: TRBV2
J: TRBJ2-7
D: -
size: few

CDR3: CASSLAAVSYNEQFF
DNA: TGTGCCAGCAGCTTAGCGGCGGTTTCCTACAATGAGCAGTTCTTC
V: TRBV7-6
J: TRBJ2-1
D: -
size: -

CDR3: CASSNGTGVLGYTF
DNA: TGCGCCAGCAGCAACGGGACAGGGGTTCTTGGCTACACCTTC
V: TRBV5-1
J: TRBJ1-2
D: TRBD1
size: -

CDR3: CASSLKTGTGELFF
DNA: TGTGCCAGCTCACTCAAGACAGGGACCGGGGAGCTGTTTTTT
V: TRBV18
J: TRBJ2-2
D: TRBD1
size: -

CDR3: CASSQAQGGDTQYF
DNA: TGTGCCAGCAGCCAAGCTCAGGGTGGAGATACGCAGTATTTT
V: TRBV3-1/TRBV3-2
J: TRBJ2-3
D: -
size: -

CDR3: CASSFDSTVDTQYF
DNA: TGTGCCAGCAGCTTCGACAGTACTGTCGATACGCAGTATTTT
V: TRBV7-9
J: TRBJ2-3
D: -
size: -

CDR3: CATTQGIDTGELFF
DNA: TGTGCCACCACACAGGGAATCGACACCGGGGAGCTGTTTTTT
V: TRBV5-4
J: TRBJ2-2
D: -
size: -

CDR3: CASSLPPGTQAFF
DNA: TGTGCCAGCAGCTTACCTCCGGGTACCCAAGCTTTCTTT
V: TRBV7-9
J: TRBJ1-1
D: -
size: -

CDR3: CASTLMAQVSGYTF
DNA: TGTGCCAGCACGCTTATGGCACAGGTGAGCGGCTACACCTTC
V: TRBV7-2
J: TRBJ1-2
D: -
size: -

CDR3: CASSLKRWALDTDTQYF
DNA: TGTGCCAGCAGCCTAAAAAGGTGGGCCTTAGACACAGATACGCAGTATTTT
V: TRBV3-1/TRBV3-2
J: TRBJ2-3
D: -
size: -

CDR3: CASSGRGGRGTEAFF
DNA: TGTGCCAGCAGCGGGAGAGGGGGAAGGGGCACTGAAGCTTTCTTT
V: TRBV5-4
J: TRBJ1-1
D: -
size: -

CDR3: CASTMLRGGVNEQFF
DNA: TGTGCCAGCACCATGCTGCGCGGCGGCGTAAATGAGCAGTTCTTC
V: TRBV27
J: TRBJ2-1
D: -
size: once

CDR3: CASSYTGPQETQYF
DNA: TGTGCCAGCAGTTACACAGGGCCCCAAGAGACCCAGTACTTC
V: TRBV6-6
J: TRBJ2-5
D: -
size: once

CDR3: CASSAGQVRTDTQYF
DNA: TGTGCCAGCAGCGCCGGACAGGTCCGCACAGATACGCAGTATTTT
V: TRBV6-5
J: TRBJ2-3
D: TRBD1
size: -

CDR3: CASSSDRNTEAFF
DNA: TGTGCCAGCAGTTCGGACAGGAACACTGAAGCTTTCTTT
V: TRBV7-9
J: TRBJ1-1
D: -
size: -

CDR3: CASSPGAGVATQYF
DNA: TGTGCCAGCAGCCCAGGAGCGGGGGTGGCGACCCAGTACTTC
V: TRBV7-3
J: TRBJ2-5
D: TRBD2
size: -

CDR3: CAITAGGKNTGELFF
DNA: TGTGCCATTACCGCGGGGGGGAAGAACACCGGGGAGCTGTTTTTT
V: TRBV19
J: TRBJ2-2
D: TRBD2
size: -

CDR3: CASSQVRGAGGYETQYF
DNA: TGCGCCAGCAGCCAAGTCCGTGGAGCGGGGGGGTACGAGACCCAGTACTTC
V: TRBV4-1
J: TRBJ2-5
D: TRBD2
size: -

CDR3: CASSLDLLVTGDYEKLFF
DNA: TGTGCCAGCAGCTTAGACCTTTTGGTGACAGGGGATTATGAAAAACTGTTTTTT
V: TRBV11-2
J: TRBJ1-4
D: TRBD1
size: once

CDR3: CASSRRGQSNTGELFF
DNA: TGTGCCAGCAGTCGACGAGGACAGTCGAACACCGGGGAGCTGTTTTTT
V: TRBV2
J: TRBJ2-2
D: -
size: -

CDR3: CASRGPGELFF
DNA: TGTGCCAGCAGGGGCCCCGGGGAGCTGTTTTTT
V: TRBV9
J: TRBJ2-2
D: -
size: -

CDR3: CASSERRGNMNTEAFF
DNA: TGTGCCAGCAGCGAGAGGCGGGGAAACATGAACACTGAAGCTTTCTTT
V: TRBV3-1/TRBV3-2
J: TRBJ1-1
D: -
size: few

CDR3: CASSLVAGGSYEQYF
DNA: TGTGCCAGCAGCTTAGTTGCGGGGGGCTCCTACGAGCAGTACTTC
V: TRBV7-9
J: TRBJ2-7
D: TRBD2
size: -